This T cell receptor beta chain appears in the sequencing data of a study of T cell changes during pregnancy in multiple sclerosis. A few counts support this clone. Repertoires were generated with immunoSEQ multiplex PCR, while TCRdb's copy carries only in-frame clones and drops some. The sample contains tens of thousands of clones, just under 95% of which appear only once. CDR3 length equals 16 residues. Trimming took off 3 bases at V and 0 bases at J, with 9 bases between the two ends. Germline lookup yields CDR1 MDHEN and CDR2 SYDVKM. Specimen: peripheral blood, collected in the second trimester of pregnancy. The chain is built from TRBV28 and TRBJ2-6; a weak D match, TRBD1 (5 bases). The TCR sequence derives from a female donor with multiple sclerosis, enrolled in a pregnancy study. CDR3 loop: CASSFMTDSGANVLTF. CDR3 in DNA: TGTGCCAGCAGTTTCATGACAGACTCTGGGGCCAACGTCCTGACTTTC.